This passage covers 21 T cell receptor beta chains from one sample sequenced in a study of PD-1 blockade in classical Hodgkin lymphoma. Only in-frame clones appear in the TCRdb table, and some are missing; sequencing was by immunoSEQ multiplex PCR. Altogether roughly 35,000 clones are present, approximately 90% being singletons, with the ten largest covering 0.25% to 0.3%. Time point: cycle 4 day 1 (C4D1), after about 6 weeks of nivolumab. Every patient was affected by relapse after autologous stem cell transplantation, while exposure to brentuximab vedotin was not uniform. Thawed PBMCs yielded CD4+ T cells through magnetic negative selection. Here the sequenced sample was CD4+ T cells from blood, taken before the fourth cycle of nivolumab. The origin of the receptors is a human donor with classical Hodgkin lymphoma.

CDR3 in amino acids: CASSPRATEAFF. CDR3 nucleotide sequence: TGTGCCAGCAGCCCTAGGGCCACTGAAGCTTTCTTT. This chain uses TRBV13 with TRBJ1-1; D remains ambiguous. The CDR3 extends over 12 amino acids. The V and J ends lost 5 bases and 4 bases respectively, with 8 bases between them. Germline values: CDR1 PRHDT, CDR2 FYEKMQ (reference sequence).

The V and J genes are TRBV5-1 and TRBJ2-1, with D perhaps matching TRBD2 (6 bases). CDR1 and CDR2 (germline): SGHRS, YFSETQ. The CDR3 spans 18 residues. V lost 0 bases to trimming and J lost 3 bases, with 19 bases between them. CDR3 sequence (DNA): TGCGCCAGCAGCTTGGACGGGCGGGGAAGGGGATACTACAATGAGCAGTTCTTC. Residues: CASSLDGRGRGYYNEQFF.

The V gene is TRBV28, the J gene TRBJ1-2, with D uncertain. V shed 2 bases and J shed 5 bases, with 12 bases lying between them. CDR1 and CDR2 (germline): MDHEN, SYDVKM. The CDR3 consists of 14 residues. For the CDR3, the DNA is TGTGCCAGCAGTTTAACTTTACCAGTATATGGCTACACCTTC. Residues: CASSLTLPVYGYTF.

The chain joins TRBV6-5 to TRBJ1-5; D is unresolved. CDR3 size: 14 residues. Germline loops: CDR1 MNHEY, CDR2 SVGAGI. The V gene lost 6 bases and the J gene lost 2 bases, with 11 bases spanning the gap. The CDR3 DNA follows: TGTGCCAGCAGCGGGGAGATGGGCAATCAGCCCCAGCATTTT. Translated, it gives CASSGEMGNQPQHF.

This sequence joins TRBV7-8 and TRBJ1-5; possibly TRBD1 for D (6 bases). The length of the CDR3 is 16 residues. CDR1 SGHVS and CDR2 FQNEAQ come from the germline V gene. Trimming removed 2 bases at V and 2 bases at J, with 13 bases between. Here the CDR3 reads CASSLFFRGRNQPQHF. Written as DNA, the CDR3 is TGTGCCAGCAGCTTATTTTTCAGGGGACGCAATCAGCCCCAGCATTTT.

The chain carries TRBV7-9 and TRBJ2-2; the D gene could be TRBD1 or TRBD2 (5 bases each). The CDR3 sequence is 14 residues long. Germline V gene sequence: CDR1 SEHNR, CDR2 FQNEAQ (reference sequence). Trimming cost V 5 bases and J 2 bases, with 9 bases left between them. CDR3 DNA sequence: TGTGCCAGCAGCCTCGGGACCAACACCGGGGAGCTGTTTTTT. This sequence encodes CASSLGTNTGELFF.

In nucleotides, the CDR3 is TGTGCCAGCAGAAGCCAGGGGACTCCTAACTATGGCTACACCTTC. It translates to CASRSQGTPNYGYTF. This rearrangement joins TRBV6-1 to TRBJ1-2; TRBD1 might be the D (6 bases). V was trimmed by 6 bases and J by 0 bases, leaving 14 bases between them. Germline V lookup: CDR1 MNHNS, CDR2 SASEGT. The CDR3 is 15 residues long.

The chain couples TRBV7-9 to TRBJ2-7; 7 bases map to TRBD1. The CDR3 is 14 residues long. Looked up from germline, CDR1 is SEHNR and CDR2 is FQNEAQ (reference sequence). V lost 5 bases to trimming and J lost 1 base; unmatched junction nucleotides: 5. Written as DNA, the CDR3 is TGTGCCAGCAGCGCGCGACAGGGATCCTACGAGCAGTACTTC. Its translation: CASSARQGSYEQYF.

The V gene is TRBV7-2, the J gene TRBJ2-1; the D gene is possibly TRBD1 (6 bases). Per the germline V gene, CDR1 is SGHTA and CDR2 is FQGNSA. V was clipped by 2 bases and J by 8 bases, with 13 bases between them. This CDR3 has 14 residues. CDR3 protein: CASSLQGQGYEQFF. DNA for the CDR3: TGTGCCAGCAGCTTACAGGGGCAGGGATATGAGCAGTTCTTC.

The genes are TRBV18 and TRBJ1-1; D not resolved. Deletions cut 3 bases from V and 4 bases from J, with 9 bases between. The CDR3 length is 13 residues. The germline V gene encodes CDR1 KGHSH and CDR2 LQKENI. CDR3 in DNA: TGTGCCAGCTCACCGCTCACGAGCACTGAAGCTTTCTTT. Protein product: CASSPLTSTEAFF.

CDR3: CASSIGGAGNQPQHF. CDR3 nucleotide sequence: TGTGCCAGTAGTATAGGCGGGGCGGGCAATCAGCCCCAGCATTTT. J is TRBJ1-5 and V is TRBV19, with D possibly TRBD1 on 5 matching bases. V gave up 1 base and J gave up 2 bases, with 9 bases separating them. This CDR3 has 15 residues. The germline V gene has CDR1 LNHDA and CDR2 SQIVND (reference sequence).

The chain couples TRBV7-2 to TRBJ2-1; no definite D call. V was shortened by 5 bases and J by 4 bases, with 15 bases between the two germline ends. Germline CDR1 is SGHTA and CDR2 is FQGNSA. The CDR3 totals 15 residues. The CDR3: CASSPTSKAYNEQFF. CDR3 DNA: TGTGCCAGCAGCCCTACGTCTAAGGCATACAATGAGCAGTTCTTC.

This clone was counted a few times. This rearrangement joins TRBV11-3 to TRBJ2-6; unclear D gene. In germline, CDR1 is SGHNT, CDR2 YENEEA. The CDR3 is 17 amino acids. V was clipped by 4 bases and J by 0 bases, with 13 bases between them. The CDR3 DNA reads as TGTGCCAGCAGCTCGACAACCGGAGTCTCTGGGGCCAACGTCCTGACTTTC. Amino acid sequence: CASSSTTGVSGANVLTF.

The chain has TRBV6-6 and TRBJ1-3; D is uncertain. Germline CDR1 MNHNY, CDR2 SVGAGI (reference sequence). Trimming pared 3 bases from V and 3 bases from J, leaving 3 bases between. This CDR3 is built from 12 residues. CDR3 DNA: TGTGCCAGCAGTTATCTTGGAAACACCATATATTTT. Amino acid sequence: CASSYLGNTIYF.

This clone was observed a single time. The rearrangement uses TRBV19 and TRBJ1-1; a possible D gene is TRBD1 (6 bases). The germline V and J ends were trimmed by 4 bases and 1 base, with 16 bases remaining between them. Looked up from germline, CDR1 is LNHDA and CDR2 is SQIVND (reference sequence). The CDR3 has 16 residues. CDR3 in amino acids: CASSRTWTAQNTEAFF. As DNA, the CDR3 is TGTGCCAGTAGTAGAACCTGGACAGCCCAGAACACTGAAGCTTTCTTT.

The gene calls are TRBV18 and TRBJ2-7, with D perhaps given as TRBD1 or TRBD2 (6 bases each). The CDR3 has 15 residues. Germline lookup yields CDR1 KGHSH and CDR2 LQKENI. Trimming took 2 bases from V and 4 from J, leaving 15 bases between them. CDR3 residues: CASSPIAVGGYEQYF. In DNA, the CDR3 is TGTGCCAGCTCACCAATAGCGGTAGGGGGTTACGAGCAGTACTTC. Using reference TRBV18 and TRBJ2-7 for the parts outside the CDR3, the full variable domain is NAGVMQNPRHLVRRRGQEARLRCSPMKGHSHVYWYRQLPEEGLKFMVYLQKENIIDESGMPKERFSAEFPKEGPSILRIQQVVRGDSAAYFCASSPIAVGGYEQYFGPGTRLTVT.

V usage is TRBV10-2 and J usage is TRBJ2-1, with 11 bases lining up with TRBD2. Germline CDR1 and CDR2: WSHSY and SAAADI. CDR3 length: 17 residues. V lost 0 bases and J lost 4; bases outside the gene matches: 5. Here the CDR3 reads CASSESRLAGWYNEQFF. The CDR3 coding sequence is TGCGCCAGCAGTGAGTCGCGACTAGCGGGATGGTACAATGAGCAGTTCTTC.

This chain joins TRBV9 and TRBJ2-3, with TRBD2 identical over 12 bases. CDR3 length: 19 residues. Germline V lookup: CDR1 SGDLS, CDR2 YYNGEE. V trimming: 3 bases; J trimming: 4 bases; junction bases outside the gene matches: 15. As DNA, the CDR3 is TGTGCCAGCAGCGATAAACTAGCGGGAGGCGTGGGGGCATCAGATACGCAGTATTTT. Protein: CASSDKLAGGVGASDTQYF. Full variable domain (missing parts from reference TRBV9 and TRBJ2-3): DSGVTQTPKHLITATGQRVTLRCSPRSGDLSVYWYQQSLDQGLQFLIQYYNGEERAKGNILERFSAQQFPDLHSELNLSSLELGDSALYFCASSDKLAGGVGASDTQYFGPGTRLTVL.

This rearrangement joins TRBV5-1 to TRBJ2-1; the match to TRBD2 covers 8 bases. The CDR3 is made up of 17 amino acids. Germline V gene lookup returns CDR1 SGHRS and CDR2 YFSETQ. V was clipped by 3 bases and J by 2 bases; unmatched bases: 10. Written as DNA, the CDR3 is TGCGCCAGCAGCTGGCTAGAAAGCGGGAGAGCCTACAATGAGCAGTTCTTC. It specifies CASSWLESGRAYNEQFF.

This clone appeared once. The V call is TRBV11-2, the J call TRBJ1-4; tentatively, D is TRBD1 (5 bases). Germline V CDR1 and CDR2: SGHAT, FQNNGV. The V end was cut by 1 base, the J end by 0 bases, with 12 bases between. This CDR3 region has 17 residues. The CDR3 DNA is TGTGCCAGCAGCTTAGGGGGGGACTTAGCAACTAATGAAAAACTGTTTTTT. Its translation: CASSLGGDLATNEKLFF.

This rearrangement joins TRBV28 to TRBJ1-2; D uncertain. The length of the CDR3 is 16 residues. V lost 3 bases and J 5 bases, leaving 19 bases between the germline ends. Looked up from germline, CDR1 is MDHEN and CDR2 is SYDVKM. The CDR3 here is CASSFRRDNSRYGYTF. Here the CDR3 DNA reads TGTGCCAGCAGTTTCCGCCGAGACAATTCGCGTTATGGCTACACCTTC.